This T cell receptor (beta chain) is drawn from a study of cytotoxic CD8 clonotypes in ibrutinib-treated CLL. Study in general: There were over nine relapsed/refractory patients and more than 14 treatment-naive patients, and 17 were IGHV unmutated. Response sampling came at median about a year of treatment, ranging 6 to 36 months.

This clone was seen only once. Its antigen is currently unknown. Study results and caveats: Starting clonality was above that of age-matched healthy donors and tracked circulating CD8+ T-cell counts. Rising at ibrutinib response, clonality subsequently fell back toward baseline at progression.

Only in-frame clones appear in the TCRdb table, and some are missing; sequencing was by immunoSEQ multiplex PCR. Of some 28,000 clones listed, 62% are singletons. V was clipped by 4 bases and J by 6 bases, with 22 bases between them. CDR3 size: 17 residues. Germline CDR1 reads SNHLY; CDR2 reads FYNNEI. Specimen: PBMCs, collected before ibrutinib treatment. The receptor was derived from a human donor with chronic lymphocytic leukemia. V usage is TRBV2 and J usage is TRBJ1-5, with a possible D match to TRBD1 (6 bases). CDR3 in DNA: TGTGCCAGCAGTGGACTGCGCGGGGGGCGCGGGGTTCAGCCCCAGCATTTT. It encodes CASSGLRGGRGVQPQHF.